This T cell receptor beta chain was profiled in a study of shared clonotypes between healthy human individuals. Findings of the study overall: Measured sharing among donors was expected to vary with sequencing depth.

The CDR3 has 13 amino acids. The V end lost 3 bases, the J end lost 2 bases, and 7 bases lay between the germline ends. CDR1 and CDR2 (germline): KGHSH, LQKENI. Sequencing used immunoSEQ multiplex PCR; TCRdb keeps in-frame clones, though not all of them. There are around 720,000 clones in the sample; about 80% occur only once, and under 2% lies in the top ten. A word on this clone: The antigen remains undetermined. Other DNA sequences in this sample translate to the same CDR3.

The J gene is TRBJ1-2, the V gene TRBV18, with D tentatively TRBD1 (5 bases). This receptor was obtained from a woman aged 30 to 39 in good health. Sequencing was performed on memory CD4+ T cells sorted from blood. Noted subset: CD45RA-negative fraction. Here the CDR3 reads CASSPRDNYGYTF. The CDR3 DNA reads TGTGCCAGCTCACCGAGGGACAACTATGGCTACACCTTC.